The T cell receptor (beta chain) described here comes from a study of tumor-infiltrating lymphocytes in primary liver carcinoma. In the study overall: Surgical resection treated primary liver carcinoma in the patients. Sequenced samples came back with roughly 3.5 to 7.13 million productive TCRbeta reads, and the counts looked alike across tissue types. Findings of the study overall: Left bulk and unsorted, the samples did not allow CD4+ and CD8+ repertoires to be compared.

Priming with a constant-region primer yielded TCR beta cDNA from roughly 490 ng total RNA. For TCR beta, libraries were produced by three nested multiplex PCR rounds using slightly modified ARM-PCR. The opening two PCR rounds, about 11 cycles each, paired TRBV1-TRBV30 forward primers with a C-beta reverse primer. TCRdb analysed the multiplex PCR reads with MiXCR anew, one entry per CDR3 protein. The data contain 300,000 to 350,000 distinct CDR3 sequences, roughly 61% of them seen just once; the ten biggest clones take up approximately 5.9%. The CDR3 spans 14 residues. Germline loops: CDR1 WSHSY, CDR2 SAAADI. Regarding this clonotype: Its matching antigen is unknown. A read error may be the cause here, since a much bigger clone is one base away.

Germline DNA was extracted alongside blood RNA, which was obtained from unsorted whole blood. Preoperatively, peripheral blood was drawn, four milliliters in total. Sample: peripheral blood. This sequence joins TRBV10-2 and TRBJ2-1; D is perhaps TRBD2 (6 bases). The clonotype comes from a man aged 35 to 55 with primary liver carcinoma and hepatitis B virus infection. CDR3: CAGSGGIRYNEQFF. The CDR3 bases are TGCGCCGGCAGTGGCGGGATACGCTACAATGAGCAGTTCTTC.